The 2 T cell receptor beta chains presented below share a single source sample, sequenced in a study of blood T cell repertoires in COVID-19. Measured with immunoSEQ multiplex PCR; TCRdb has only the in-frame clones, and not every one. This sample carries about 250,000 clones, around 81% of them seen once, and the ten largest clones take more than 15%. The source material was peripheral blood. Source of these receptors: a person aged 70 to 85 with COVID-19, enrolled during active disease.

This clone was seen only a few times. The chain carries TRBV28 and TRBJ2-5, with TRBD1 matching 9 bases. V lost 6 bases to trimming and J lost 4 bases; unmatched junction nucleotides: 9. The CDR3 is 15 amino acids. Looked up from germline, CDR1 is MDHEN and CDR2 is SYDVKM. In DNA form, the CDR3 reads TGTGCCAGCAGCTCACCTACAGGGGGCCTAGAGACCCAGTACTTC. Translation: CASSSPTGGLETQYF. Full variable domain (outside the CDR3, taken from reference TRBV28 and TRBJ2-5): DVKVTQSSRYLVKRTGEKVFLECVQDMDHENMFWYRQDPGLGLRLIYFSYDVKMKEKGDIPEGYSVSREKKERFSLILESASTNQTSMYLCASSSPTGGLETQYFGPGTRLLVL.

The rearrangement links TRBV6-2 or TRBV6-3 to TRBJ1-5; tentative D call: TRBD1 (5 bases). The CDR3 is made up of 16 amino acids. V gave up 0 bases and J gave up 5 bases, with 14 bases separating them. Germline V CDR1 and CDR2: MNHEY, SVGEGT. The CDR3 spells CASSYSPARAHQPQHF. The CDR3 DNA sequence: TGTGCCAGCAGTTACTCGCCGGCCAGGGCCCATCAGCCCCAGCATTTT.